The 4 T cell receptor beta chains in this list originate from one sample, sequenced in a study of blood T cell repertoires in COVID-19. Profiled with immunoSEQ multiplex PCR; TCRdb holds only in-frame clones, not every one. The sample consists of 200,000 to 300,000 clones, approximately 80% of them appearing once. Specimen: peripheral blood. The receptors derive from a human donor in a cohort sampled during active COVID-19.

The J gene is TRBJ2-1, the V gene TRBV5-1; 8 nucleotides line up with TRBD2. Germline values: CDR1 SGHRS, CDR2 YFSETQ. V shed 6 bases, J shed 4 bases, and the junction held 6 bases outside the gene matches. The CDR3 contains 14 residues. The CDR3 DNA sequence: TGCGCCAGCAAGGCGACTAGCGATTACAATGAGCAGTTCTTC. Protein product: CASKATSDYNEQFF.

The chain joins TRBV29-1 to TRBJ2-3; perhaps TRBD2 as D (5 bases). Germline assignment: CDR1 SQVTM and CDR2 ANQGSEA. The V end was cut by 4 bases, the J end by 6 bases, with 17 bases between. The CDR3 covers 14 residues. This chain's CDR3 is CSVVRGSSWDTQYF. The CDR3 DNA sequence: TGCAGCGTTGTGAGAGGGAGCTCGTGGGATACGCAGTATTTT.

The CDR3 bases are TGCAGCGTTGTAGTACAGGGTGGGAATACGCAGTATTTT. Protein product: CSVVVQGGNTQYF. The chain employs TRBV29-1 and TRBJ2-3; D is possibly TRBD1 (6 bases). Germline V gene lookup returns CDR1 SQVTM and CDR2 ANQGSEA. V was cut by 4 bases and J by 7 bases, with 15 bases left in between. CDR3 size: 13 residues.

This clone was found once. This chain connects TRBV13 to TRBJ2-5; 9 bases fit TRBD1. CDR1 and CDR2 from the germline V gene are PRHDT and FYEKMQ (reference sequence). This CDR3 is built from 15 residues. V lost 5 bases, J lost 4 bases, and 8 bases stayed unmatched. CDR3 DNA sequence: TGTGCCAGCAGCAGCCGGGACAGGGACTTAGAGACCCAGTACTTC. This sequence encodes CASSSRDRDLETQYF.